This TCR beta chain originates from a study of T cell responses to AZD1222 COVID-19 vaccine. General study points: Clonal diversity was possibly underestimated, and white British individuals and females predominated among donors. Close to half of spike-specific TCRs reportedly recognize unmutated variant regions. CD4 TCRs linked to vaccination spanned spike, dominating at 160-218 and 743-854.

Note on this clone: No antigen is known for it.

Repertoires were generated with immunoSEQ multiplex PCR, while TCRdb's copy carries only in-frame clones and drops some. The table includes 95,000 to 150,000 clones, around 93% detected once. Trimming removed 1 base from V and 3 bases from J, with 12 bases in between. The CDR3 covers 15 residues. Germline V gene sequence: CDR1 LGHDT, CDR2 YNNKEL (reference sequence). Second doses that came at about 4 or about 12 weeks were put together. The source is an adult who received the AZD1222 COVID-19 vaccine. V usage is TRBV3-1 (or the pseudogene TRBV3-2) and J usage is TRBJ1-1, with D unresolved. The sequenced sample was peripheral blood, obtained 28 days after the second AZD1222 dose. This CDR3 is CASSQGRQKDTEAFF. The CDR3 nucleotides read TGTGCCAGCAGCCAAGGGCGGCAGAAGGACACTGAAGCTTTCTTT.